This TCR beta chain was identified during a study of Graves' ophthalmopathy and Graves' hyperthyroidism. Study-level findings and limits: Classification of ophthalmopathy versus stable hyperthyroidism by a 13-signature model yielded 85% to 90% sensitivity and about 81% specificity.

Hyperthyroidism showing no ophthalmopathy within 18 months of follow-up was stable. The table lists this clonotype with many counts. As yet, its antigen is unknown. Germline V gene sequence: CDR1 SNHLY, CDR2 FYNNEI. This CDR3 is built from 12 residues. V lost 7 bases and J 5 bases, leaving 11 bases between the germline ends. RNA transcripts provided the template for amplifying TCR beta CDR3 regions. The first-round RT-PCR employed HTBI primers together with the Qiagen OneStep RT-PCR kit. A multiplex PCR was then performed as the second round. TCRdb re-called the multiplex PCR reads through MiXCR, storing one row per CDR3 protein. The data contain 500,000 to 700,000 distinct CDR3 sequences, about 20% of them singletons.

Source material: peripheral blood. This rearrangement joins TRBV2 to TRBJ2-5; D not resolved. The TCR sequence derives from a woman younger than 30 with stable Graves' hyperthyroidism. Some clones in this sample may be carry-over from other donors' samples. The chain's CDR3 is CASNVGAETQYF. The CDR3 DNA follows: TGTGCCAGCAATGTGGGTGCGGAGACCCAGTACTTC.